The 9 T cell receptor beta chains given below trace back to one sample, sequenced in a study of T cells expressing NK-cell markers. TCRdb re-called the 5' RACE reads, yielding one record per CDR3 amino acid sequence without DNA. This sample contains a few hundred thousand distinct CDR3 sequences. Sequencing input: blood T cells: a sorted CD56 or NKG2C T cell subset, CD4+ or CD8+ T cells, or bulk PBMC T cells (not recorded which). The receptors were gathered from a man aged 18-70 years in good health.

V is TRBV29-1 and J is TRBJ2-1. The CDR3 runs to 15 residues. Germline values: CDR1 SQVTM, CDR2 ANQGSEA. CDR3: CSVVGPHNSYNEQFF.

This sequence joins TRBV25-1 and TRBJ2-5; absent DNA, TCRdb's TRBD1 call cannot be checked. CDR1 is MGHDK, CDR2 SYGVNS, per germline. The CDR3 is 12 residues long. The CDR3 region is CASRGGLETQYF.

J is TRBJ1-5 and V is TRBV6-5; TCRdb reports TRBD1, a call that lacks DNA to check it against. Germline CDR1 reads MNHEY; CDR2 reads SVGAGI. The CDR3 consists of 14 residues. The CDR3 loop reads CASSHGTSNQPQHF.

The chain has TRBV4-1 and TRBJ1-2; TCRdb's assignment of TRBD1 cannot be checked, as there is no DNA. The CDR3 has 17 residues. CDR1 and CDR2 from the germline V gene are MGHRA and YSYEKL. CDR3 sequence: CASSQASGTKRVYGYTF.

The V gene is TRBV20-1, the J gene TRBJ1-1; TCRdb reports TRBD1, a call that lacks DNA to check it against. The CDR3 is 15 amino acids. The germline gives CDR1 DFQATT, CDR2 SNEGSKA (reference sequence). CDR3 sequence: CSARPFRGFDTEAFF.

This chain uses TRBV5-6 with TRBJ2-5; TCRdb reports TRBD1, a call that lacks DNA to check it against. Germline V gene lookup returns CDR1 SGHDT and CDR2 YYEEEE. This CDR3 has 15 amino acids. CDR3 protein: CASILQGVSQETQYF.

The CDR3 loop is CASSSRTGSVTEAFF. The rearrangement joins TRBV5-1 to TRBJ1-1; without DNA, the TCRdb call of TRBD1 cannot be checked. This CDR3 has 15 residues. Per germline, CDR1 SGHRS and CDR2 YFSETQ.

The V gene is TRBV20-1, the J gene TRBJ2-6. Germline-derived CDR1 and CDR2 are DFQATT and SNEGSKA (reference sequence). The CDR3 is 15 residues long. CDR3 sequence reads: CSARDPTSGANVLTF.

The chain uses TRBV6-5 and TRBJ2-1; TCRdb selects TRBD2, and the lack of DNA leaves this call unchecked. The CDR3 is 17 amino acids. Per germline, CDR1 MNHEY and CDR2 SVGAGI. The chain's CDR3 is CASSYRSGGNQYNEQFF.